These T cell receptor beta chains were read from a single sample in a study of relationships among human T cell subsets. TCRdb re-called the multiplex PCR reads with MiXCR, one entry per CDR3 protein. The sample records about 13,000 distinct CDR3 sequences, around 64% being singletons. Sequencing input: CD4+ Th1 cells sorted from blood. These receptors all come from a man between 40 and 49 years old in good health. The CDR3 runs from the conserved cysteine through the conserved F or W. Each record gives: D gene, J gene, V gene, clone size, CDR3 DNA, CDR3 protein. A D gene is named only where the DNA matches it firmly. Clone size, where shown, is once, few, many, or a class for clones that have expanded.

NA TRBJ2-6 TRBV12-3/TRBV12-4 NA TGTGCCAGCAGTGTCGACAGGCTCTCTGGGGCCAACGTCCTGACTTTC CASSVDRLSGANVLTF
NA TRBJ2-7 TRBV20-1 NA TGCAGTGCTAGAGATCCTCTCTTTCAGGAGCAGTACTTC CSARDPLFQEQYF
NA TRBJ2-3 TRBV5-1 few TGCGCCAGCAGCTGGGAAACAGATACGCAGTATTTT CASSWETDTQYF
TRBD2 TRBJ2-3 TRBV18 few TGTGCCAGCTCACCAACGGCGGGAGTGGTAGATACGCAGTATTTT CASSPTAGVVDTQYF
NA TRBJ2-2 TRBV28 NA TGTGCCAGCAGTCTTGTACAGACGACTCAAGCCACCGGGGAGCTGTTTTTT CASSLVQTTQATGELFF
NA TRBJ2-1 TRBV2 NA TGTGCCAGCAGTGTAAGGCGGGACTCCTACAATGAGCAGTTCTTC CASSVRRDSYNEQFF
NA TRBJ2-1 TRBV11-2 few TGTGCCAGCAGCTTAGGTAGGGGCTCCTACAATGAGCAGTTCTTC CASSLGRGSYNEQFF
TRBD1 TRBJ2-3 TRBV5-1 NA TGCGCCAGCTTCGACAGGGCAATCACAGATACGCAGTATTTT CASFDRAITDTQYF
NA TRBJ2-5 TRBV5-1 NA TGCGCCAGCAGCTTGGTGGTCGGAGAGACCCAGTACTTC CASSLVVGETQYF
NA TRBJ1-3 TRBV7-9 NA TGTGCCAGCAGCTTAATGGGGTCCAGCTCTGGAAACACCATATATTTT CASSLMGSSSGNTIYF
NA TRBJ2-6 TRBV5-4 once TGTGCCAGCAGCTCGGCCTCTGGGGCCAACGTCCTGACTTTC CASSSASGANVLTF
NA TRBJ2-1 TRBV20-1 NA TGCAGTGCTCTGCTCAATGAGCAGTTCTTC CSALLNEQFF
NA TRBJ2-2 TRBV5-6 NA TGTGCCAGCAGCCGGCACACCGGGGAGCTGTTTTTT CASSRHTGELFF
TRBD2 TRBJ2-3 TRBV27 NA TGTGCCAGCAGTTCCGGACTAGAAAGCACAGATACGCAGTATTTT CASSSGLESTDTQYF
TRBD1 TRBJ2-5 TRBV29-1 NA TGCAGCGTTGAAGAGATACAGGGGGTCGAGACCCAGTACTTC CSVEEIQGVETQYF
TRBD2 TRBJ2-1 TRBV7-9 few TGTGCCAGCAGCCTACTAGCGGGAGTTCACAATGAGCAGTTCTTC CASSLLAGVHNEQFF
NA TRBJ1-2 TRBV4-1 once TGCGCCAGCAGCCAACAGGGATTCTATGGCTACACCTTC CASSQQGFYGYTF
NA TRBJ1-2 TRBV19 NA TGTGCCAGTAGTTCAGAGGGATATGGCTACACCTTC CASSSEGYGYTF
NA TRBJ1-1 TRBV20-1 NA TGCAGTGCTAGAGATTCGAGACACAAAACCAACACTGAAGCTTTCTTT CSARDSRHKTNTEAFF
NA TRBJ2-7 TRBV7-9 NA TGTGCCAGCAGCTACTCTGACCGATCCTACGAGCAGTACTTC CASSYSDRSYEQYF
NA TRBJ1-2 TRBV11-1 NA TGTGCCAGCAGCGCAAGCGACGGTGGCTTATATGGCTACACCTTC CASSASDGGLYGYTF
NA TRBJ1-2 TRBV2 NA TGTGCCAGCACCCCCGGACAGACCCACTATGGCTACACCTTC CASTPGQTHYGYTF
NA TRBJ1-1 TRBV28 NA TGTGCCAGCAGGACGAGGAACACTGAAGCTTTCTTT CASRTRNTEAFF
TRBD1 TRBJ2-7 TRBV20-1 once TGCAGTGCTAGAACAGGGGGCGGGTACGAGCAGTACTTC CSARTGGGYEQYF
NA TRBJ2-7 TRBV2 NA TGTGCCAGCACCCAGGACACATCCGAGCAGTACTTC CASTQDTSEQYF
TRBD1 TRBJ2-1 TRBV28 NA TGTGCCAGCAGTTCGGGACAGGGGGCGGGGATGGTTGAGCAGTTCTTC CASSSGQGAGMVEQFF